This T cell receptor (beta chain) came from a study of tumor-infiltrating lymphocytes in primary liver carcinoma. As for the study in general: The patients comprised men and women between the ages of 30 and 69 years. Overall study findings and caveats: The difference in top-250-clone fraction between tumors and blood was significant, favoring tumors (p = 0.039). Overlap between tumor regions exceeded overlap of tumor with adjacent tissue or blood.

From around 500 ng of total RNA, TCR beta-specific cDNA was reverse-transcribed using a constant-region primer. Slightly modified ARM-PCR, run as three nested multiplex PCR rounds, produced the TCR beta libraries. Running 9 to 10 cycles apiece, the first two PCR rounds relied on TRBV1-TRBV30 forward primers together with a C-beta reverse primer. TCRdb redid the calling of the multiplex PCR reads with MiXCR, one entry per CDR3 protein. In the table there are roughly 57,000 distinct CDR3 sequences, approximately 70% of which are singletons. Each 20-30 mg portion of unsorted bulk tissue served as the source for co-extraction of RNA and DNA. Unmatched junction bases numbered 11, after V lost 6 bases and J lost 5 bases. From germline, CDR1 is SGHTA and CDR2 FQGTGA. This CDR3 comprises 15 residues. A remark on this clonotype: Its antigen is not known.

The chain joins TRBV7-3 to TRBJ2-5; 8 positions match TRBD1. The clonotype originates from a man aged 35-49 years with primary liver carcinoma and hepatitis B virus infection. What was sequenced was liver tumor tissue from sampling region 2. Subset specified: tumor region T2, inferior pole. The CDR3 region is CASSPGGARIETQYF. CDR3 coding DNA: TGTGCCAGCAGTCCAGGGGGCGCGAGAATCGAGACCCAGTACTTC.